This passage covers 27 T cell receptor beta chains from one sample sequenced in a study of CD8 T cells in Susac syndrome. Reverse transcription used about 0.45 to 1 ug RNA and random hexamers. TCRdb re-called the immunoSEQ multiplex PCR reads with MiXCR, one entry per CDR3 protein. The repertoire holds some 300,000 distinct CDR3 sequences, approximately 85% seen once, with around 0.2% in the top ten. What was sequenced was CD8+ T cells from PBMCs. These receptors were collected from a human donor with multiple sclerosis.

The CDR3, as DNA: TGTGCCAGCAGTCCCCCGGACAGGGGGCTTTTCGGAAATGAAAAACTGTTTTTT. It codes for CASSPPDRGLFGNEKLFF. The V gene is TRBV28, the J gene TRBJ1-4, with TRBD1 identical over 11 bases. J lost 5 bases, V lost 5 bases, and 13 bases had no gene match. CDR1 MDHEN and CDR2 SYDVKM come from the germline V gene. The CDR3 runs 18 residues.

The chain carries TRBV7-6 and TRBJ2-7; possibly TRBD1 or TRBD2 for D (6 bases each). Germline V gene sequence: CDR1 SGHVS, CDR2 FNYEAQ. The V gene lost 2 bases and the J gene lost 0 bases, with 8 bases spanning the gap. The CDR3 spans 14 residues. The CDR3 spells CASSLRGVSYEQYF. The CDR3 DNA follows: TGTGCCAGCAGCTTAAGGGGGGTCTCCTACGAGCAGTACTTC.

Here the CDR3 DNA reads TGTGCCAGCAGCCAAGAACTAGCGGCACCCTACGAGCAGTACTTC. Translation: CASSQELAAPYEQYF. This chain joins TRBV14 and TRBJ2-7; 8 bases match TRBD2. Germline CDR1 is SGHDN and CDR2 is FVKESK. V shed 0 bases, J shed 2 bases, and the junction held 3 bases outside the gene matches. The CDR3 consists of 15 residues.

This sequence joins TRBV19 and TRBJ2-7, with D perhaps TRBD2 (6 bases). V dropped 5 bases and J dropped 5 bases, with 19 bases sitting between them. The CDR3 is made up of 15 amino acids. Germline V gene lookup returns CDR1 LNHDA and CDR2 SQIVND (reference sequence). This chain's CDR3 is CASSAGPPEENEQYF. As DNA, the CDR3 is TGTGCCAGTAGTGCGGGACCACCGGAGGAAAACGAGCAGTACTTC.

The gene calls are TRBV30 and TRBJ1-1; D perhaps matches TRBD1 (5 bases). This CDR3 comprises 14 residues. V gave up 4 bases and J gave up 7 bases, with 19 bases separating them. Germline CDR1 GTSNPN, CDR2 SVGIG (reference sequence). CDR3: CAWTGDGPSIEAFF. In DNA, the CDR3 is TGTGCCTGGACCGGGGACGGCCCGAGCATTGAAGCTTTCTTT.

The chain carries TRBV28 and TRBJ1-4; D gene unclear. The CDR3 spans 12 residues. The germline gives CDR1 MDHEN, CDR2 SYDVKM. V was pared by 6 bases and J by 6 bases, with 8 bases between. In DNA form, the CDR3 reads TGTGCCAGCAGCTGGGAGGATGAAAAACTGTTTTTT. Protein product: CASSWEDEKLFF.

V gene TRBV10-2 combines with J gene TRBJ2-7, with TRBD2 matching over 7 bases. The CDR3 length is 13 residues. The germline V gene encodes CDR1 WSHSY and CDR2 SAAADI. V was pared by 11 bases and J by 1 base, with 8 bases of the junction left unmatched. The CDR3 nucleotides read TGCGCCGTGCAAACTAGCGTTTCCTACGAGCAGTACTTC. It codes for CAVQTSVSYEQYF.

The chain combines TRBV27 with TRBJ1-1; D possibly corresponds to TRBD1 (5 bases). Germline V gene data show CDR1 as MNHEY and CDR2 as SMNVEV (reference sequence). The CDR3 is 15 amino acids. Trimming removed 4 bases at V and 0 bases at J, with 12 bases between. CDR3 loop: CASSWLRGMNTEAFF. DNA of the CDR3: TGTGCCAGCAGTTGGTTAAGGGGCATGAACACTGAAGCTTTCTTT.

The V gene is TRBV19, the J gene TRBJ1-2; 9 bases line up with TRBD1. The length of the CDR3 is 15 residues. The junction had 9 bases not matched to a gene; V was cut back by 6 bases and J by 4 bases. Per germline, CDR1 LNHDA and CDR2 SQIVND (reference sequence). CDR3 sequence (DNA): TGTGCCAGTAGCTCCGGGACAGGGATCATCTATGGCTACACCTTC. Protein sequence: CASSSGTGIIYGYTF.

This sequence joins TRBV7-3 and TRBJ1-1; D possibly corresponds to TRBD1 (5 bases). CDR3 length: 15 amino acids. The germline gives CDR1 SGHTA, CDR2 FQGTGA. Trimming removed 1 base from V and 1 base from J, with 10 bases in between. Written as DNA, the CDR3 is TGTGCCAGCAGCTTAATGATAGGGACGAACACTGAAGCTTTCTTT. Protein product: CASSLMIGTNTEAFF.

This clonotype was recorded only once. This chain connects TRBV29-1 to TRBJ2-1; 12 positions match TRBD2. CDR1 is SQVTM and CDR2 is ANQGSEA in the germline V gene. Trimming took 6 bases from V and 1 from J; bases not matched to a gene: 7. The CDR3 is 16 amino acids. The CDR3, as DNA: TGCAGCGTCCTACCTAGCGGGAGGGTTTCCTACAATGAGCAGTTCTTC. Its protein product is CSVLPSGRVSYNEQFF.

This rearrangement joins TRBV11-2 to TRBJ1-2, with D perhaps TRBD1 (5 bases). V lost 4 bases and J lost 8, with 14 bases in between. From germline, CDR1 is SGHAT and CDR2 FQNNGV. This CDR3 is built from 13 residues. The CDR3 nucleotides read TGTGCCAGCAGCTCGACAGAAATAGGGGGCTACACCTTC. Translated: CASSSTEIGGYTF.

CDR3 sequence reads: CASTPLAGDYNEQFF. DNA of the CDR3: TGTGCCAGTACTCCACTAGCGGGAGACTACAATGAGCAGTTCTTC. The chain uses TRBV19 and TRBJ2-1; 11 bases match TRBD2. J gave up 3 bases and V 7 bases, and 5 bases lay outside the gene matches. This CDR3 comprises 15 residues. CDR1 is LNHDA and CDR2 is SQIVND in the germline V gene (reference sequence).

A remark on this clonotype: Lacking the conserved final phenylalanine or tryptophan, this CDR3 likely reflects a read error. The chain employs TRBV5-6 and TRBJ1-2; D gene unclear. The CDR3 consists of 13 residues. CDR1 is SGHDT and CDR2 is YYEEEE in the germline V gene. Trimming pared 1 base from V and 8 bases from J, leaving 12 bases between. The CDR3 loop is CASSLWAGGGYTS. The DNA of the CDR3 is TGTGCCAGCAGCTTGTGGGCAGGCGGGGGCTACACCTCC.

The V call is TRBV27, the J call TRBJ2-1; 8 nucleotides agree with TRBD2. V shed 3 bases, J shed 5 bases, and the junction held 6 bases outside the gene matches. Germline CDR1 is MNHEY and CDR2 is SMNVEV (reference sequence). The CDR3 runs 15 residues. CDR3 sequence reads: CASSFGGEAHNEQFF. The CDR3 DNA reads TGTGCCAGCAGTTTCGGGGGGGAGGCACACAATGAGCAGTTCTTC.

This CDR3 is CASSKGGETQYF. CDR3 nucleotides: TGTGCCAGCTCTAAGGGAGGCGAGACCCAGTACTTC. The chain is built from TRBV2 and TRBJ2-5; TRBD2 is a possible D gene (6 bases). CDR1 and CDR2 (germline): SNHLY, FYNNEI. V gave up 8 bases and J gave up 5 bases, with 12 bases separating them. There are 12 residues in the CDR3.

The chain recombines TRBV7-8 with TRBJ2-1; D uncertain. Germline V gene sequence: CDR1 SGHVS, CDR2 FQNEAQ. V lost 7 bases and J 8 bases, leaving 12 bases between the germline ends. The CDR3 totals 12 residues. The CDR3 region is CASNSLSYEQFF. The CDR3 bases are TGTGCCAGCAACTCGTTGTCCTATGAGCAGTTCTTC.

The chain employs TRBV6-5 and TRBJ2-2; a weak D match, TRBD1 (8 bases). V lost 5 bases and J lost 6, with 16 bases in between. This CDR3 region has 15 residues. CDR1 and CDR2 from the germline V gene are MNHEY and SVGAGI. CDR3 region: CASSPQGGRSGELFF. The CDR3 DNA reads TGTGCCAGCAGTCCACAGGGGGGGAGGTCCGGGGAGCTGTTTTTT.

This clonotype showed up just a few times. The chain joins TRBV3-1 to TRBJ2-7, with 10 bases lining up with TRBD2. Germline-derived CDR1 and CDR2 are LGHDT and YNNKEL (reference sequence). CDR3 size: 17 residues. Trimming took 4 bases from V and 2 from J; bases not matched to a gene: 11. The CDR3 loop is CASSPLAGVWGAYEQYF. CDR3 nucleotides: TGTGCCAGCAGCCCCCTAGCGGGAGTATGGGGCGCCTACGAGCAGTACTTC.

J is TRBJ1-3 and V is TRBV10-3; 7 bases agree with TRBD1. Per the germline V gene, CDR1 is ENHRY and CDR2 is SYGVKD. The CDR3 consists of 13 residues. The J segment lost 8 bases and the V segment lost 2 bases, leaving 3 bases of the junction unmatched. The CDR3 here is CAISEPTGHTIYF. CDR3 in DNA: TGTGCCATCAGTGAGCCGACAGGGCACACCATATATTTT.

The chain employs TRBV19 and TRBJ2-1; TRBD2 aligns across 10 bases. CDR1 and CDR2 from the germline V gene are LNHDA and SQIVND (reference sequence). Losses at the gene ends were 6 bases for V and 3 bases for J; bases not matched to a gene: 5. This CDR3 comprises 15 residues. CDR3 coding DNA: TGTGCCAGTAGCTATGGACTAGCGGTCTACAATGAGCAGTTCTTC. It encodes CASSYGLAVYNEQFF.

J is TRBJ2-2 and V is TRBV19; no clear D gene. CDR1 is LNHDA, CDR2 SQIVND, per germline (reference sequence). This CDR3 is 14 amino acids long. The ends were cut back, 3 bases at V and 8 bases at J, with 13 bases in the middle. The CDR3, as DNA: TGTGCCAGTAGTATCCCCTTTTTAAGAGGGGAGCTGTTTTTT. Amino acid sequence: CASSIPFLRGELFF.

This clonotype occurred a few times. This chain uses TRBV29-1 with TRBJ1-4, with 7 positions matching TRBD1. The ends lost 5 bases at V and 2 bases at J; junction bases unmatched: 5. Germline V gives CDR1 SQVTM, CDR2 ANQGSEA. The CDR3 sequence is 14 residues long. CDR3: CSVYTGETNEKLFF. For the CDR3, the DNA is TGCAGCGTTTACACAGGGGAGACTAATGAAAAACTGTTTTTT.

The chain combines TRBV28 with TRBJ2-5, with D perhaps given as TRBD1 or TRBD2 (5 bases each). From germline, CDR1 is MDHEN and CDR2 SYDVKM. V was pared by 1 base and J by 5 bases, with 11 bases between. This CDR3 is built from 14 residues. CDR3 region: CASSLSGPGETQYF. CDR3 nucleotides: TGTGCCAGCAGTTTATCGGGGCCTGGGGAGACCCAGTACTTC.

The CDR3 nucleotides are TGTGCCAGCAGCTCTACGGGACAGGGTCCCCACGAGCAGTACTTC. Translated, it gives CASSSTGQGPHEQYF. V gene TRBV7-9 combines with J gene TRBJ2-7; TRBD1 matches at 9 bases. CDR3 length: 15 amino acids. Germline V CDR1 and CDR2: SEHNR, FQNEAQ (reference sequence). V gave up 4 bases and J gave up 5 bases; unmatched junction bases: 9.

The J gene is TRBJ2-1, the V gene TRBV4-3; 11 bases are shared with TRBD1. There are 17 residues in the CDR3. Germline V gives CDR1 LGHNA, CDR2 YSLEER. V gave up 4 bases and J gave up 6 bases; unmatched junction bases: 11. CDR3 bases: TGCGCCAGCAGCCCATTCTCCGATGGGACAGGGGGCAATGAGCAGTTCTTC. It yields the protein CASSPFSDGTGGNEQFF.

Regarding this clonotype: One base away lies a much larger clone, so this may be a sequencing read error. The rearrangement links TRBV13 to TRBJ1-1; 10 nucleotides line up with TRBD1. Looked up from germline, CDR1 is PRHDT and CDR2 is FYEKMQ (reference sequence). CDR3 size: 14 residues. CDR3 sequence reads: CASSLGQGNTEASF. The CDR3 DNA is TGTGCCAGCAGCTTGGGACAGGGGAACACTGAAGCTTCCTTT.